A selection of T cell receptor beta chains follows, all from one sample in a study of radiation and T cells in renal cell carcinoma. Measured with immunoSEQ multiplex PCR; TCRdb has only the in-frame clones, and not every one. The repertoire holds about 83,000 clones, with approximately 87% as singletons. The source was blood, collected from a patient whose treatment included radiotherapy and nephrectomy. The receptors derive from a woman aged 55-70 years with renal cell carcinoma. Both conserved end residues are part of each CDR3. The D gene is left open where the match is weak.

v_call d_call cdr3_aa
TRBV9 NA CASITPGARSGEAFF
TRBV27 NA CASSYGEGGSPLHF
TRBV25-1 TRBD1 CASRETGAGNTIYF
TRBV6-1 NA CASSEGDGFNQPQHF
TRBV5-5 NA CASSPDPRGRGYSPLHF
TRBV19 NA CASSRGNEKLFF
TRBV11-2 TRBD1 CASSLSGTGHNEQFF
TRBV6-6 NA CASQGETTGELFF
TRBV10-1 NA CASGASANTGELFF
TRBV19 NA CASTLGQNTEAFF
TRBV10-3 NA CAIHSGVWSQPQHF
TRBV6-4 NA CASSPSYGGSTYNEQFF
TRBV6-6 NA CASRPPGEGNNSPLHF
TRBV5-6 NA CASSLGSVEQYF
TRBV28 NA CASSPPPGFGNQPQHF
TRBV6-5 NA CASSYGRYQPQHF
TRBV5-4 TRBD2 CASSSQTSGGLPNTGELFF
TRBV7-9 NA CASGPENSPMNTF
TRBV10-3 NA CAISEAGAGYGYTF
TRBV6-5 NA CASSPNARSEQYF
TRBV10-3 NA CAISDLGARTEAFF
TRBV5-1 NA CASSFYSADTAGTEAFF